The rows below give T cell receptor beta chains drawn from one sample of a study of T-cell memory formation after mild COVID-19. TCRdb re-called the 5' RACE reads with MiXCR, one entry per CDR3 protein. The sample carries under 550,000 distinct CDR3 sequences, 15% to 20% recorded once. The specimen was PBMCs or a T cell subset sorted from them (not recorded which). The origin of the receptors is an adult woman who had mild COVID-19 (a few samples of this study predate the infection). Cell type and time point are not known. Each CDR3 is given with its conserved first and last residue. Each record gives: clone size, D gene, J gene, V gene, CDR3 protein, CDR3 DNA. A D gene is named only where the DNA matches it firmly. Some rows have no size entry. The others give once, few or many, or a class for an expanded clone.

NA | NA | TRBJ1-1 | TRBV23-1 | CASSHPGLLNTEAFF | TGCGCCAGCAGTCACCCGGGACTCTTGAACACTGAAGCTTTCTTT
NA | NA | TRBJ2-3 | TRBV24-1 | CATSDFLGGATDTQYF | TGTGCCACCAGTGATTTTCTGGGAGGAGCCACAGATACGCAGTATTTT
once | NA | TRBJ2-7 | TRBV20-1 | CSASRPETPNYEQYF | TGCAGTGCTTCTCGACCCGAAACTCCAAACTACGAGCAGTACTTC
few | NA | TRBJ2-3 | TRBV20-1 | CSARGESTDTQYF | TGCAGTGCCAGGGGTGAGAGCACAGATACGCAGTATTTT
NA | NA | TRBJ2-1 | TRBV6-2/TRBV6-3 | CASSYSGGGWSWNYNEQFF | TGTGCCAGCAGTTACTCGGGGGGAGGTTGGAGTTGGAACTACAATGAGCAGTTCTTC
NA | NA | TRBJ1-1 | TRBV5-5 | CASSFAHLGENTEAFF | TGTGCCAGCAGCTTTGCCCACTTGGGGGAGAACACTGAAGCTTTCTTT
NA | TRBD2 | TRBJ2-3 | TRBV5-1 | CASSIQSGGGTDTQYF | TGCGCCAGCAGCATTCAAAGCGGGGGGGGTACAGATACGCAGTATTTT
NA | TRBD1 | TRBJ1-6 | TRBV7-6 | CASSSGDRGYNSPLHF | TGTGCCAGCAGCTCCGGAGACAGGGGTTATAATTCACCCCTCCACTTT
few | TRBD1 | TRBJ2-1 | TRBV7-2 | CASSGDRVHNEQFF | TGTGCCAGCAGCGGGGACAGGGTACACAATGAGCAGTTCTTC
NA | TRBD2 | TRBJ2-3 | TRBV7-8 | CASSLPGGPADTQYF | TGTGCCAGCAGCTTACCGGGGGGACCGGCAGATACGCAGTATTTT
few | NA | TRBJ2-3 | TRBV3-1 | CASSHATDTQYF | TGTGCCAGCAGCCATGCCACAGATACGCAGTATTTT
NA | TRBD2 | TRBJ2-1 | TRBV9 | CASSVGLAGGRRYNEQFF | TGTGCCAGCAGCGTAGGGTTAGCGGGAGGGAGGAGGTACAATGAGCAGTTCTTC
few | TRBD2 | TRBJ2-3 | TRBV10-3 | CAISDQLAGVDTQYF | TGTGCCATCAGTGATCAACTAGCGGGGGTAGATACGCAGTATTTT
many | NA | TRBJ1-6 | TRBV20-1 | CSARVTYNSPLHF | TGCAGTGCTAGGGTAACCTATAATTCACCCCTCCACTTT
many | TRBD2 | TRBJ2-7 | TRBV20-1 | CSASGGLGTMDEQYF | TGCAGTGCTAGTGGGGGACTAGGGACCATGGACGAGCAGTACTTC
NA | NA | TRBJ1-2 | TRBV3-1 | CASSQGSSYGYTF | TGTGCCAGCAGCCAAGGTTCCAGCTATGGCTACACCTTC
NA | TRBD1 | TRBJ2-7 | TRBV6-1 | CASLKRGTGTYEQYF | TGTGCCAGCCTTAAGCGTGGGACAGGAACTTACGAGCAGTACTTC
NA | NA | TRBJ1-2 | TRBV5-1 | CASSLDLGVYGYTF | TGCGCCAGCAGCTTGGATCTGGGCGTCTATGGCTACACCTTC
NA | NA | TRBJ2-1 | TRBV5-1 | CASSLDMYEQFF | TGCGCCAGCAGCTTGGATATGTATGAGCAGTTCTTC
NA | NA | TRBJ2-5 | TRBV12-3/TRBV12-4 | CASGRTLETQYF | TGTGCCAGCGGAAGGACACTAGAGACCCAGTACTTC
few | NA | TRBJ1-1 | TRBV11-2 | CASSLVPRTEAFF | TGTGCCAGCAGCTTAGTTCCAAGGACTGAAGCTTTCTTT
NA | NA | TRBJ2-1 | TRBV7-9 | CASTALGNEQFF | TGTGCCAGCACCGCCTTAGGCAATGAGCAGTTCTTC
NA | NA | TRBJ1-5 | TRBV30 | CAWSSLLNQPQHF | TGTGCCTGGAGTTCCCTACTGAATCAGCCCCAGCATTTT
few | NA | TRBJ2-3 | TRBV30 | CAWSVGSDTQYF | TGTGCCTGGAGTGTAGGGTCAGATACGCAGTATTTT
NA | NA | TRBJ1-1 | TRBV15 | CATSRVTRVGSNTEAFF | TGTGCCACCAGCAGGGTAACCAGGGTTGGATCGAACACTGAAGCTTTCTTT
few | TRBD1 | TRBJ2-3 | TRBV7-9 | CASSLDRATDTQYF | TGTGCCAGCAGCCTCGACAGGGCAACAGATACGCAGTATTTT
NA | NA | TRBJ2-2 | TRBV24-1 | CATRQGITGELFF | TGTGCCACCAGGCAGGGCATCACCGGGGAGCTGTTTTTT
NA | TRBD2 | TRBJ2-1 | TRBV19 | CASSNPLSGRVNEQFF | TGTGCCAGTAGCAATCCCCTTAGCGGGAGGGTGAATGAGCAGTTCTTC
few | TRBD1 | TRBJ1-2 | TRBV4-1 | CASSRDRGRGYTF | TGCGCCAGCAGCCGAGACAGGGGTCGCGGCTACACCTTC
few | NA | TRBJ2-7 | TRBV19 | CASEGSSYEQYF | TGTGCCAGCGAAGGGTCCTCCTACGAGCAGTACTTC